This TCR beta chain was profiled in a study of blood T cell repertoires in COVID-19. Profiled with immunoSEQ multiplex PCR; TCRdb holds only in-frame clones, not every one. The profile shows 380,000 or so clones, more than 70% of them singletons. With V trimmed by 5 bases and J by 9 bases, 7 bases remained unmatched. The CDR3 has 13 amino acids. This chain links TRBV12-3 or TRBV12-4 with TRBJ1-1; 9 bases are shared with TRBD1. This clonotype was sampled from a man between 40 and 49 years old with acute or convalescent COVID-19. Sequencing was done on a sample of peripheral blood. Written as DNA, the CDR3 is TGTGCCAGCAGTGTGGACAGGGGCTACAAAGCTTTCTTT. Translating it yields CASSVDRGYKAFF.